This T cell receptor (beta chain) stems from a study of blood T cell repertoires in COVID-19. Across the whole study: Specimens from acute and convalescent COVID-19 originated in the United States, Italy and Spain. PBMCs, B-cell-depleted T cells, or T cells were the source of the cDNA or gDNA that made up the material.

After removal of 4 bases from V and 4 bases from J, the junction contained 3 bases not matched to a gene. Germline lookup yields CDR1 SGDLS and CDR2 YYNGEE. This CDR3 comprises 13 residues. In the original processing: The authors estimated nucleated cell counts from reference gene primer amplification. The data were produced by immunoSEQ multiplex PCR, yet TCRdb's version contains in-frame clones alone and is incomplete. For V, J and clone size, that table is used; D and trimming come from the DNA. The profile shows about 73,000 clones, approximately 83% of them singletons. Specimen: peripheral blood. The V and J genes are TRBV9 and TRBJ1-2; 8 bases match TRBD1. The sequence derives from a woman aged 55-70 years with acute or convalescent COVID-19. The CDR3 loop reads CASSSTGGYGYTF. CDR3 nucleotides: TGTGCCAGCAGCTCAACAGGGGGCTATGGCTACACCTTC.